This T cell receptor (beta chain) was profiled in a study of regulatory T cells in long-lasting Graves disease. Background on the study: Graves' patients (newly diagnosed) had been on antithyroid drugs under 3 months.

The CDR3 has 12 residues. Germline V gene data show CDR1 as KGHSH and CDR2 as LQKENI. V was shortened by 6 bases and J by 9 bases, with 12 bases between the two germline ends. Building of the TCR beta libraries involved iRepertoire HTBI primers and Arm-PCR of CDR3 regions. In TCRdb, the multiplex PCR reads were re-called with MiXCR into one record per CDR3 protein. The sample has 400,000 to 500,000 distinct CDR3 sequences, about 17% seen once. Specified time point: newly diagnosed GD, antithyroid drugs for less than 3 months. The TCR library was made from RNA extracted from PBMCs. In addition, the sample was reused for a study of T cells in Graves' hyperthyroidism and ophthalmopathy. Per that study: The diagnostic basis comprised clinical symptoms, serum thyroxine and TRAb, thyroid ultrasound and orbital computed tomography. A set of HTBI primers served as the primers for a first-round RT-PCR of the TCR CDR3. The majority of expanded thyroid clonotypes above 0.001 also appeared in blood.

The sequences come from peripheral blood mononuclear cells (PBMCs), collected at new diagnosis, from a patient treated with antithyroid drugs. The TCR comes from a woman aged 18 to 35 with Graves disease. The V call is TRBV18, the J call TRBJ2-1; TRBD2 might be the D (5 bases). The CDR3: CASSRRAGEQFF. The CDR3 nucleotides are TGTGCCAGCTCTCGAAGGGCGGGTGAGCAGTTCTTC.